Below, 18 T cell receptor beta chains from the same sample are listed, as sequenced in a study of blood T cell repertoires in COVID-19. The table came from immunoSEQ multiplex PCR; TCRdb's copy has only in-frame clones and leaves some out. The data show 200,000 to 300,000 clones, with roughly 88% seen just once and approximately 2% held by the top ten. Sequencing input: peripheral blood. Source of these receptors: a man aged 35 to 55 who had recovered from COVID-19.

For the CDR3, the DNA is TGTGCCAGCAGTCGACAGGGGGGCTCCTACGAGCAGTACTTC. This translates into CASSRQGGSYEQYF. The chain links TRBV6-5 to TRBJ2-7; 9 positions agree with TRBD1. Germline trimming cut 5 bases from V and 0 bases from J; bases unmatched to any gene: 2. This CDR3 has 14 amino acids. Germline loops: CDR1 MNHEY, CDR2 SVGAGI.

This rearrangement joins TRBV27 to TRBJ1-2, with D unclear. CDR1 MNHEY and CDR2 SMNVEV come from the germline V gene (reference sequence). The CDR3 is made up of 15 amino acids. With 4 bases removed from V and 8 bases from J, the gap between germline ends came to 20 bases. CDR3 protein: CASSSISWAREGYTF. The CDR3 coding sequence is TGTGCCAGCAGTTCCATATCGTGGGCACGGGAGGGCTACACCTTC.

This chain links TRBV7-9 with TRBJ2-7; TRBD2 aligns across 10 bases. This CDR3 is 15 amino acids long. Germline CDR1 SEHNR, CDR2 FQNEAQ (reference sequence). V trimming: 4 bases; J trimming: 2 bases; junction bases outside the gene matches: 5. CDR3 DNA sequence: TGTGCCAGCAGCTGGGGGACTAGCGAGACCTACGAGCAGTACTTC. This encodes CASSWGTSETYEQYF.

The chain joins TRBV7-7 to TRBJ2-7, with 8 nucleotides matching TRBD2. Germline V gene sequence: CDR1 SSHAT, CDR2 FNYEAQ (reference sequence). Trimming removed 5 bases from V and 2 bases from J; junction bases left unmatched: 8. This CDR3 has 15 residues. The CDR3 coding sequence is TGTGCCAGCAGCCCGAGCGGGAGAGGGCCCTACGAGCAGTACTTC. It translates to CASSPSGRGPYEQYF.

The chain carries TRBV27 and TRBJ2-7, with 8 bases matching TRBD2. Germline values: CDR1 MNHEY, CDR2 SMNVEV (reference sequence). V dropped 5 bases and J dropped 6; count of bases not matched to a gene: 9. The CDR3 is 14 residues long. The CDR3 nucleotides are TGTGCCAGCAGTCCCTCGGGGCGGGAGGCCGAGCAGTACTTC. Translated: CASSPSGREAEQYF.

The V gene is TRBV19, the J gene TRBJ2-7; TRBD2 matches at 10 bases. The CDR3 is made up of 17 amino acids. Per germline, CDR1 LNHDA and CDR2 SQIVND (reference sequence). J gave up 6 bases and V 3 bases, and 14 bases lay outside the gene matches. The CDR3 sequence is CASSIKSRAGGPGEQYF. CDR3 coding DNA: TGTGCCAGTAGTATCAAGTCACGAGCGGGAGGGCCGGGCGAGCAGTACTTC. Full variable domain (missing parts from reference TRBV19 and TRBJ2-7): DGGITQSPKYLFRKEGQNVTLSCEQNLNHDAMYWYRQDPGQGLRLIYYSQIVNDFQKGDIAEGYSVSREKKESFPLTVTSAQKNPTAFYLCASSIKSRAGGPGEQYFGPGTRLTVT.

J is TRBJ1-1 and V is TRBV11-2, with 7 bases fitting TRBD1. Germline-derived CDR1 and CDR2 are SGHAT and FQNNGV. V lost 2 bases to trimming and J lost 11 bases; unmatched junction nucleotides: 20. This CDR3 is built from 17 residues. The CDR3 sequence: CASSLTGKGGWLTGAFF. The DNA for the CDR3 is TGTGCCAGCAGCTTAACGGGGAAAGGGGGCTGGCTGACGGGGGCTTTCTTT.

This chain joins TRBV19 and TRBJ2-1, with 10 bases that match TRBD2. The CDR3 totals 14 residues. Germline assignment: CDR1 LNHDA and CDR2 SQIVND (reference sequence). J lost 3 bases, V lost 9 bases, and 5 bases had no gene match. CDR3 in DNA: TGTGCCAGCCGACTAGCGGGCCTCTACAATGAGCAGTTCTTC. Its protein product is CASRLAGLYNEQFF.

This clone was seen once. This chain uses TRBV29-1 with TRBJ2-7; D uncertain. The CDR3 extends over 15 amino acids. Trimming pared 7 bases from V and 3 bases from J, leaving 22 bases between. Germline V lookup: CDR1 SQVTM, CDR2 ANQGSEA. Here the CDR3 reads CSARTGVEVFYEQYF. In DNA form, the CDR3 reads TGCAGCGCTAGAACTGGCGTCGAGGTATTCTACGAGCAGTACTTC.

A single count supports this clone. This chain uses TRBV19 with TRBJ2-2, with D possibly matching TRBD2 (5 bases). Trimming removed 7 bases at V and 4 bases at J, with 10 bases between. This CDR3 contains 13 residues. Germline V gives CDR1 LNHDA, CDR2 SQIVND (reference sequence). In nucleotides, the CDR3 is TGTGCCAGTAATAAGGGAGTCACCGGGGAGCTGTTTTTT. Translated, it gives CASNKGVTGELFF. Full variable domain (rest looked up from reference TRBV19 and TRBJ2-2): DGGITQSPKYLFRKEGQNVTLSCEQNLNHDAMYWYRQDPGQGLRLIYYSQIVNDFQKGDIAEGYSVSREKKESFPLTVTSAQKNPTAFYLCASNKGVTGELFFGEGSRLTVL.

The V gene is TRBV7-6, the J gene TRBJ1-5; TRBD1 is a possible D gene (6 bases). Germline V gene data show CDR1 as SGHVS and CDR2 as FNYEAQ. V lost 3 bases and J 5 bases, leaving 11 bases between the germline ends. CDR3 length equals 14 residues. The CDR3 is CASSLGGADQPQHF. CDR3 nucleotides: TGTGCCAGCAGCTTGGGGGGGGCAGATCAGCCCCAGCATTTT.

In DNA form, the CDR3 reads TGTGCCAGCAGCGTAGCCGCACTAGCGGGGGATACGCAGTATTTT. The encoded protein is CASSVAALAGDTQYF. The chain joins TRBV9 to TRBJ2-3; 10 bases match TRBD2. CDR1 and CDR2 from the germline V gene are SGDLS and YYNGEE. V was clipped by 0 bases and J by 6 bases; unmatched bases: 4. This CDR3 is 15 amino acids long.

The V and J genes are TRBV13 and TRBJ2-5; possible D gene TRBD1, 5 bases. The germline V and J ends were trimmed by 0 bases and 9 bases, with 14 bases remaining between them. This CDR3 region has 14 residues. In germline, CDR1 is PRHDT, CDR2 FYEKMQ (reference sequence). The CDR3 sequence: CASSLGAGLGAQYF. In DNA, the CDR3 is TGTGCCAGCAGCTTAGGTGCCGGGTTAGGGGCCCAGTACTTC.

CDR3 sequence reads: CASSSKTASNYGYTF. For the CDR3, the DNA is TGTGCCAGCAGTTCGAAGACAGCGTCAAACTATGGCTACACCTTC. V is TRBV6-5 and J is TRBJ1-2; TRBD1 might be the D (5 bases). V lost 4 bases, J lost 2 bases, and 14 bases lay in between. The CDR3 contains 15 residues. CDR1 is MNHEY and CDR2 is SVGAGI in the germline V gene.

The chain carries TRBV19 and TRBJ2-7, with 8 bases fitting TRBD1. Germline CDR1 and CDR2: LNHDA and SQIVND (reference sequence). The CDR3 runs 14 residues. CDR3 bases: TGTGGGGTCGACAGGGGATCGGATTCCTACGAGCAGTACTTC. Its protein product is CGVDRGSDSYEQYF.

This clone has just one count. The same CDR3 also results from other DNA sequences found in this sample. J is TRBJ1-5 and V is TRBV5-1; 8 nucleotides agree with TRBD1. Germline CDR1 is SGHRS and CDR2 is YFSETQ. Germline trimming cut 4 bases from V and 0 bases from J; bases unmatched to any gene: 3. There are 15 residues in the CDR3. The CDR3 DNA reads as TGCGCCAGCAGCCCGGGGACAGGTAGCAATCAGCCCCAGCATTTT. It encodes CASSPGTGSNQPQHF.

This rearrangement joins TRBV11-3 to TRBJ2-7; 7 bases are shared with TRBD2. J gave up 1 base and V 1 base, and 4 bases lay outside the gene matches. CDR3 size: 15 residues. Germline loops: CDR1 SGHNT, CDR2 YENEEA. CDR3 nucleotide sequence: TGTGCCAGCAGCTTAGGTTGGGGGGGTTCCTACGAGCAGTACTTC. This codes for CASSLGWGGSYEQYF.

CDR3 residues: CASSPTGTGKDEQYF. CDR3 bases: TGTGCCAGCTCACCCACCGGGACAGGGAAAGACGAGCAGTACTTC. V usage is TRBV18 and J usage is TRBJ2-7; 9 bases are shared with TRBD1. The V and J ends lost 3 bases and 5 bases, in that order; junction bases with no gene match: 8. Germline CDR1 and CDR2: KGHSH and LQKENI. The CDR3 runs to 15 residues.